The sequence of this T cell receptor (beta chain) was determined in a study of blood T cell repertoires in COVID-19. As for the study in general: In each case, the material was cDNA or gDNA derived from T cells, B-cell-depleted T cells, or PBMCs.

Clones were sequenced by immunoSEQ multiplex PCR, and TCRdb holds only the in-frame ones, with some missing. The repertoire includes approximately 150,000 clones, about 90% of them detected once, and 1% to 1.5% sits in the top ten. All enrollees were roughly 18 to 89 years old and from approximately 25 US areas. This TCR was sampled from a human donor with acute COVID-19. The donor label of this sample is uncertain. The material sequenced was PBMCs or T cells enriched from blood (not recorded which).

CDR3 DNA: TGTGCCAGCTCACCTACCGGGACAGCAAACATTCAGTACTTC. Amino acids: CASSPTGTANIQYF. The chain links TRBV18 to TRBJ2-4, with 7 bases that match TRBD1. The V gene's germline CDR1 is KGHSH and CDR2 LQKENI. The CDR3 extends over 14 amino acids. After removal of 3 bases from V and 6 bases from J, the junction contained 5 bases not matched to a gene.